This TCR beta chain was retrieved from a study of PD-1 blockade in classical Hodgkin lymphoma. Study as a whole: With a 2-week interval, patients received intravenous nivolumab at 3 mg/kg. Study results and caveats: Researchers reported that CD4+ TCR diversity, though not CD8+, rose significantly by C4D1. Lower baseline TCR diversity marked trial partial responders and progressors. Exclusion removed patients who began nivolumab under 1 year after ASCT.

Profiled with immunoSEQ multiplex PCR; TCRdb holds only in-frame clones, not every one. The sample gives around 11,000 clones, around 74% of which show up once; 2.5% to 4% is in the top ten. Trimming left V 0 bases short and J 2 bases short, with 14 bases between. This CDR3 region has 17 residues. Germline V gene data show CDR1 as ENHRY and CDR2 as SYGVKD. This sample's time point: cycle 4 day 1 (C4D1), after around six weeks of nivolumab. The patients all showed relapse after autologous stem cell transplantation, while their brentuximab vedotin exposure varied. Out of thawed PBMCs, magnetic negative selection purified CD4+ T cells. A remark on this clone: Its specificity is unknown.

The sample was CD4+ T cells from blood, taken before the fourth cycle of nivolumab. V usage is TRBV10-3 and J usage is TRBJ1-3, with unresolved D. The sequence came from a human donor with classical Hodgkin lymphoma. The CDR3 reads CAISESVPTWTGNTIYF. The CDR3 bases are TGTGCCATCAGTGAGTCGGTCCCCACTTGGACTGGAAACACCATATATTTT.